In this sample, the clone carrying this T cell receptor (beta chain) turned up a few times. The antigen is undetermined. The data were taken from a study of cytomegalovirus exposure and HLA in healthy donors. Study-wide findings and caveats: According to the study, roughly 180 TCR beta chains were cytomegalovirus-associated.

Amplification used 60 Vbeta primers and 13 Jbeta primers. Produced via immunoSEQ multiplex PCR; TCRdb's table is partial and in-frame only. The table shows about 160,000 clones, with more than 65% occurring only once. Germline CDR1 is SGHNT and CDR2 is YENEEA. This CDR3 has 15 residues. The V gene end was trimmed by 5 bases and the J gene end by 5 bases; junction bases not matched to a gene: 9. This rearrangement joins TRBV11-3 to TRBJ2-5; 9 nucleotides align to TRBD1. The sequence was obtained from a woman aged 50 to 60 in good health and CMV-seronegative. Sequencing was done on a sample of PBMCs. CDR3 sequence reads: CASSEMAGQGETQYF. The CDR3, as DNA: TGTGCCAGCAGCGAGATGGCCGGACAGGGGGAGACCCAGTACTTC.